Here is one T cell receptor (beta chain) with its context. No cognate antigen has been identified for it. No base-level quality is on record; no much larger clone is a single base apart. This record belongs to a study of memory CD4+ T cells and cytomegalovirus serostatus (dated by TCRdb to about 2019). Regarding the research as a whole: The cohort comprised 33 healthy Belgian adults, 9 CMV seropositive and some 24 CMV seronegative. To replicate a published TCR-based CMV serostatus classifier, the researchers sequenced the CD4+ memory TCRbeta repertoires of a Belgian cohort whose cytomegalovirus serostatus was known. What the authors observed across the whole study: The results were interpreted as suggesting that the CMV-associated TCR signature is mostly present in the CD4+ memory repertoire. CMV serostatus prediction reached a median bootstrapped AUC of 0.95 with the original framework and around 0.91 with a US-trained random forest. Among the 150 to 200 previously reported CMV-associated TCRbeta sequences, 67 showed up in the CD4+ memory repertoires, with each one found in between one and five individuals. On the Belgian cohort, the classifier built on the original framework reached a median bootstrapped AUC of about 0.95, with a 95% CI of 0.76-1.00. Only CD4+CD45RO+ memory cells were sequenced, in contrast to the original study, in which naive and memory CD4+ and CD8+ populations were covered.

CDR1 and CDR2, looked up from the germline V gene, are MNHGY and SVAAGI. From the cysteine through the phenylalanine, the CDR3 covers 17 amino acids. Of the read, only the CDR3 DNA is kept; its 51 bases are in frame from base 1. V and J are truncated by 4 bases and 14 bases respectively, leaving an intervening sequence of 30 bases. The Quick-DNA Microprep Kit was used to extract genomic DNA from the sorted cells. TCRbeta DNA was amplified with the immunoSEQ hsTCRbeta kit following the manufacturer's protocol. An Illumina MiSeq instrument was used to sequence the TCRbeta libraries. In the source study's methods: Removing out-of-frame sequences left under 2.5 million distinct TCRbeta sequences, an average of around 70,000 per individual. Each individual was scored using the number of approximately 160 previously reported CMV-associated TCRbeta sequences that the individual carried and the total number of productive distinct TCRbeta sequences. A beta-binomial model was reimplemented in Python, and scikit-learn random forests with default parameters were trained on data from the US cohort. On the Belgian cohort, classifier performance was reported as the median AUC, along with percentile confidence intervals, across 10,000 bootstrap iterations. TCRdb obtained this table from immuneACCESS and retained in-frame rearrangements with V and J assigned. These tables miss some clones; where compared with another copy, unresolved V genes account for less than half of the shortfall, and the remainder is unexplained. D and trimming come from the DNA, and the V and J calls and clone size come from that table. This sample lists some 56,000 clones; about 80% were detected once. Jointly, the top ten make up over 0.35% of the sample.

A FACSAria II was used to sort memory CD4+ T cells, defined as single viable CD3+CD4+CD8-CD45RO+ cells. CMV serostatus was assessed using a Roche Elecsys assay, by which serum IgG against CMV pp150, pp28, p38 and p52 was detected. After the samples were thawed, total CD4+ T cells were enriched through positive selection using CD4 magnetic microbeads. The samples came from a different study that was designed specifically to examine the CD4+ T cell memory repertoire. Peripheral blood mononuclear cells were isolated and cryopreserved according to standard operating procedures, and serum was kept at -80 degrees C. CD3-PerCP (BW264/56), CD4-APC (RPA-T4), CD45RO-PE (UCHT1) and CD8-Pacific Orange (3B5) antibodies were used for staining, and non-viable cells were excluded with Sytox blue.

The sample was memory CD4+ T cells from blood. This chain joins TRBV6-9 to TRBJ2-1; a confident D gene designation cannot be given. This receptor was obtained from an adult in good health and CMV-seronegative. The CDR3 has the sequence CASSSTPRQENGPDEFF. Read as DNA, the sequence is TGTGCCAGCAGTTCCACGCCTCGTCAGGAAAATGGGCCGGACGAGTTCTTC.